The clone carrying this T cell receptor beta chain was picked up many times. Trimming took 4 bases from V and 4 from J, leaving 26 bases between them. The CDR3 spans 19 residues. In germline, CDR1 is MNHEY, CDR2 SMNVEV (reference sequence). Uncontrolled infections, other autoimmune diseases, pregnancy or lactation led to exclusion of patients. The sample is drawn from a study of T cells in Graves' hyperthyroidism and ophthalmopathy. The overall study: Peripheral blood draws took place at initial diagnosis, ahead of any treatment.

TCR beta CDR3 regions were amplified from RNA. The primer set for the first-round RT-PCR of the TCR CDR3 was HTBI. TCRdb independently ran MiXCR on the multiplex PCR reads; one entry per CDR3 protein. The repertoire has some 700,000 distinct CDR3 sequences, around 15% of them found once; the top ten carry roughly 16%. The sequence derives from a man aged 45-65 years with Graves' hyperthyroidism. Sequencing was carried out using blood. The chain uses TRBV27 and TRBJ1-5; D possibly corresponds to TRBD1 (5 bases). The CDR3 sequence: CASSYNSGGRGYWNQPQHF. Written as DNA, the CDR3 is TGTGCCAGCAGTTATAACTCGGGCGGAAGGGGATATTGGAATCAGCCCCAGCATTTT.